Each of the 7 T cell receptor beta chains below was sequenced from the same sample in a study of human T cells and chemical hapten exposure. TCRdb independently ran MiXCR on the 5' RACE reads; one entry per CDR3 protein. The sample carries 110,000 or so distinct CDR3 sequences, around a fifth recorded once. Extraction of total RNA was performed on unfractionated whole blood. These receptors came from a human donor in good health.

The rearrangement uses TRBV20-1 and TRBJ2-7; D is undetermined. Trimming removed 1 base from V and 3 bases from J, with 16 bases in between. This CDR3 region has 15 residues. Germline lookup yields CDR1 DFQATT and CDR2 SNEGSKA (reference sequence). The CDR3 sequence: CSARAPRSSFYEQYF. The CDR3 region has the DNA TGCAGTGCTAGAGCCCCAAGAAGTAGCTTCTACGAGCAGTACTTC.

This clonotype turned up a few times. The chain carries TRBV18 and TRBJ1-3; no clear D gene. Germline V gene sequence: CDR1 KGHSH, CDR2 LQKENI. The CDR3 has 14 amino acids. Trimming took off 0 bases at V and 4 bases at J, with 7 bases between the two ends. CDR3 amino acids: CASSPPPGGNTIYF. The CDR3 nucleotides are TGTGCCAGCTCACCACCGCCGGGGGGAAACACCATATATTTT.

The gene calls are TRBV2 and TRBJ1-5, with D maybe TRBD1 (6 bases). The CDR3 consists of 14 residues. V was cut by 10 bases and J by 7 bases, with 20 bases left in between. Germline-derived CDR1 and CDR2 are SNHLY and FYNNEI. DNA of the CDR3: TGTGCCATCGGCGCGATGGGGGCCAAGCAGCCCCAGCATTTT. It encodes CAIGAMGAKQPQHF.

The gene calls are TRBV29-1 and TRBJ2-2, with 8 bases aligning to TRBD1. Germline loops: CDR1 SQVTM, CDR2 ANQGSEA. Trimming removed 5 bases from V and 4 bases from J; junction bases left unmatched: 9. The CDR3 consists of 15 residues. The CDR3 bases are TGCAGCGTTACGCCAGAGACAGGGGCCACCGGGGAGCTGTTTTTT. Translated, it gives CSVTPETGATGELFF.

This clonotype has a count of ten or more. The chain couples TRBV28 to TRBJ2-5; D is uncertain. Trimming removed 8 bases at V and 5 bases at J, with 12 bases between. CDR1 MDHEN and CDR2 SYDVKM come from the germline V gene. The CDR3 totals 12 residues. The CDR3 DNA follows: TGTGCCAGCGTCTCGTTTCCGGAGACCCAGTACTTC. It is translated as CASVSFPETQYF.

This chain uses TRBV20-1 with TRBJ1-1; 9 nucleotides match TRBD1. The CDR3 totals 14 residues. Trimming removed 3 bases from V and 1 base from J; junction bases left unmatched: 3. CDR1 DFQATT and CDR2 SNEGSKA come from the germline V gene (reference sequence). Here the CDR3 DNA reads TGCAGTGCTAGCGGACAGGGGACGAACACTGAAGCTTTCTTT. Amino acid sequence: CSASGQGTNTEAFF.

This clonotype came up a few times. This chain joins TRBV29-1 and TRBJ2-3, with 8 positions matching TRBD1. Germline lookup yields CDR1 SQVTM and CDR2 ANQGSEA. V lost 1 base to trimming and J lost 1 base; unmatched junction nucleotides: 1. The CDR3 runs to 14 residues. The CDR3 DNA follows: TGCAGCGTTGAAGGGGGACAGGGCACAGATACGCAGTATTTT. Amino acid sequence: CSVEGGQGTDTQYF.